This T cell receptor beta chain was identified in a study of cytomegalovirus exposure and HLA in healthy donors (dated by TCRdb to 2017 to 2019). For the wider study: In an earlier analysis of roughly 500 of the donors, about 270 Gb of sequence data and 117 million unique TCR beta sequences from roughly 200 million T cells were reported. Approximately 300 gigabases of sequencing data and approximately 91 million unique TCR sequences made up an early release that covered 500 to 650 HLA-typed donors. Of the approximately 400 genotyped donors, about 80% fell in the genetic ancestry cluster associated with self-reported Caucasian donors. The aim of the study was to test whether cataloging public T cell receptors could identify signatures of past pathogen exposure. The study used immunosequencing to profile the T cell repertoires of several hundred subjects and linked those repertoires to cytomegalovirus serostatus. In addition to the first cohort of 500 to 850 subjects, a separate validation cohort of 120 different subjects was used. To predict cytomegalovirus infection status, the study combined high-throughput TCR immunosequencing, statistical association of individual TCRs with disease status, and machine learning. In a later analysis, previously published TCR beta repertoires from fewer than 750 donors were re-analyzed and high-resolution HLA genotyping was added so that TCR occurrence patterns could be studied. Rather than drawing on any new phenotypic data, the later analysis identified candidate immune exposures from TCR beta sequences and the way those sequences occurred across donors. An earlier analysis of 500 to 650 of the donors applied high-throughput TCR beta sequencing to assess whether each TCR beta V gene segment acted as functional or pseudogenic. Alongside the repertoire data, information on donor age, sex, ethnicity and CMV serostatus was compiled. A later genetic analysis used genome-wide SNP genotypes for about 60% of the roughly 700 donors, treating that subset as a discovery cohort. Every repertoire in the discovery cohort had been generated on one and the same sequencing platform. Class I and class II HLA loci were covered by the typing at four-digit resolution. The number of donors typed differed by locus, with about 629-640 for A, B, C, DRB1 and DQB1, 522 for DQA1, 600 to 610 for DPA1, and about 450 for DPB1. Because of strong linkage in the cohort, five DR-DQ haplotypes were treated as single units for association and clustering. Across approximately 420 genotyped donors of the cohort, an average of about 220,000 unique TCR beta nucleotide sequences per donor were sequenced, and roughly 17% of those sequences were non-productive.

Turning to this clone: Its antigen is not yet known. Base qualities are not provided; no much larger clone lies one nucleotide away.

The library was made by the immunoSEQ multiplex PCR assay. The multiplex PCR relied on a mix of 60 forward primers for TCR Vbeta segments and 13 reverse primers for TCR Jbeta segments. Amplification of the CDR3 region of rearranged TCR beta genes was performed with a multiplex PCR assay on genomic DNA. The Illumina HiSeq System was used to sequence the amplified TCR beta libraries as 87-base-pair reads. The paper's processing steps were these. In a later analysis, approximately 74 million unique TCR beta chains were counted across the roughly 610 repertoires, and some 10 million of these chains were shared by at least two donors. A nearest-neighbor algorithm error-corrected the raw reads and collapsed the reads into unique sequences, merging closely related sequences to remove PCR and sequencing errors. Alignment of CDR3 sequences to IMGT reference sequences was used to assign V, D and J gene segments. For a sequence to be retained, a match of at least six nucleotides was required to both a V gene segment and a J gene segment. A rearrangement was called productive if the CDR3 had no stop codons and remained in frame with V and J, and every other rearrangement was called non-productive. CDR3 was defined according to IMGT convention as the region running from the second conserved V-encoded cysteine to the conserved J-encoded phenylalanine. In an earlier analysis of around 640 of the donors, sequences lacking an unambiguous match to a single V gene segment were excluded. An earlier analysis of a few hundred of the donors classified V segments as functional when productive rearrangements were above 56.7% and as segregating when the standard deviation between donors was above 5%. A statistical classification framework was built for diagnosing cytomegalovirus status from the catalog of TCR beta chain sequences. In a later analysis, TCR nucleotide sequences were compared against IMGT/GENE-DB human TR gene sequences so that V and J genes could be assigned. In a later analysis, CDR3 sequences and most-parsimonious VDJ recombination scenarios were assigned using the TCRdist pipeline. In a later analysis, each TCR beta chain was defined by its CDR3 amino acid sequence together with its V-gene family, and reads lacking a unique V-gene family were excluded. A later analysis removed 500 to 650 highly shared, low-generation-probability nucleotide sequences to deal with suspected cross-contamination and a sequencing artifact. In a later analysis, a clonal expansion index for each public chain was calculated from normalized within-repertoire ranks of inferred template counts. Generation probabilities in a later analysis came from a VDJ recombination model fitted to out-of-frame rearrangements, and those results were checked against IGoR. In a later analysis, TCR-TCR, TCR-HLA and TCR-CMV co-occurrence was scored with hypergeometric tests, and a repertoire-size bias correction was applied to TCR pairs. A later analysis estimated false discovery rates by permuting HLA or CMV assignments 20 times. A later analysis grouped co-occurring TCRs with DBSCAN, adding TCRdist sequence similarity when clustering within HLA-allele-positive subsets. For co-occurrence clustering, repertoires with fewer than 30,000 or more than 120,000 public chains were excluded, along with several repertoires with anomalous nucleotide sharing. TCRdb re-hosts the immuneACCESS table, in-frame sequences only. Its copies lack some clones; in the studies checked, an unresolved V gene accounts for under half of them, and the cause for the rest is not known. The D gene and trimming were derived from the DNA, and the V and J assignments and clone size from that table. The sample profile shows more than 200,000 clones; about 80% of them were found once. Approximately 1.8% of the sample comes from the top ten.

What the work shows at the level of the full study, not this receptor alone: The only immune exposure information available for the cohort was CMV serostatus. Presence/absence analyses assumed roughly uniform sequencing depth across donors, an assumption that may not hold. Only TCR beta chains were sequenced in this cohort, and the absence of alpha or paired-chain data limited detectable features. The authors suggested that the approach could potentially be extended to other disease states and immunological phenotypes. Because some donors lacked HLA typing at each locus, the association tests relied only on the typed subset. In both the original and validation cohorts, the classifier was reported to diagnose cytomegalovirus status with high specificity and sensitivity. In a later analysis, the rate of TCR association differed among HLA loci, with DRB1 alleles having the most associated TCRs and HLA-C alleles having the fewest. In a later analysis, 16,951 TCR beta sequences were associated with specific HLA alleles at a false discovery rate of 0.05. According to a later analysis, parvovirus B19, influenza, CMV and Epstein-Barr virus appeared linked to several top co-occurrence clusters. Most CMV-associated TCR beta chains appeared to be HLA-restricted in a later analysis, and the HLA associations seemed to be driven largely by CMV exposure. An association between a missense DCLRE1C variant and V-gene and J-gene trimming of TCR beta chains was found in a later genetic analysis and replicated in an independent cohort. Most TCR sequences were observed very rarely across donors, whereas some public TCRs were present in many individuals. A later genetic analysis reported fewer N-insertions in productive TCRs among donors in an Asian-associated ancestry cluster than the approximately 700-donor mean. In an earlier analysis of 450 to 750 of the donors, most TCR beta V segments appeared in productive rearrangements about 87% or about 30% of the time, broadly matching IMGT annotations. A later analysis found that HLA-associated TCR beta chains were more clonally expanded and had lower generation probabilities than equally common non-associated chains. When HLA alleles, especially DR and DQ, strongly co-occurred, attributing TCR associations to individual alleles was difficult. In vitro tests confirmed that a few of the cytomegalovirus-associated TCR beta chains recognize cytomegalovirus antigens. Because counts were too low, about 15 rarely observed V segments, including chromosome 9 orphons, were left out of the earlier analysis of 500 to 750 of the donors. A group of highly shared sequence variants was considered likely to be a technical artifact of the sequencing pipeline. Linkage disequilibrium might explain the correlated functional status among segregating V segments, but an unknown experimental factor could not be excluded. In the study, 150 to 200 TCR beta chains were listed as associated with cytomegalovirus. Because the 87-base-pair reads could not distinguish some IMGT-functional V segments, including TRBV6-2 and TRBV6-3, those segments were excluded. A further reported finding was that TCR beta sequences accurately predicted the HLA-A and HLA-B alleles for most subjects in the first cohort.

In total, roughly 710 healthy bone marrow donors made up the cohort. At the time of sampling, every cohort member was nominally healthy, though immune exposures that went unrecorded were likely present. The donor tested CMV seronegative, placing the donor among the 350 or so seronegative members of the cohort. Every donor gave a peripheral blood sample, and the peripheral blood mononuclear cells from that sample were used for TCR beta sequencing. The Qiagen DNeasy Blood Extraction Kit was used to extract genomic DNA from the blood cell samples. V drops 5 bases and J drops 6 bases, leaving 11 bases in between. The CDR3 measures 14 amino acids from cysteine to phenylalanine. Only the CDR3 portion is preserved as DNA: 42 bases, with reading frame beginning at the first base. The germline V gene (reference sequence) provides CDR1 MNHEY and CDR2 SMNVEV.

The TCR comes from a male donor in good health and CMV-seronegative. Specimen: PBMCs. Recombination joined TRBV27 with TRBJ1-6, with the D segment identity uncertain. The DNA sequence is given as TGTGCCAGCAGTAAGGCCCAGGTTAATTCACCCCTCCACTTT. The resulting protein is CASSKAQVNSPLHF.